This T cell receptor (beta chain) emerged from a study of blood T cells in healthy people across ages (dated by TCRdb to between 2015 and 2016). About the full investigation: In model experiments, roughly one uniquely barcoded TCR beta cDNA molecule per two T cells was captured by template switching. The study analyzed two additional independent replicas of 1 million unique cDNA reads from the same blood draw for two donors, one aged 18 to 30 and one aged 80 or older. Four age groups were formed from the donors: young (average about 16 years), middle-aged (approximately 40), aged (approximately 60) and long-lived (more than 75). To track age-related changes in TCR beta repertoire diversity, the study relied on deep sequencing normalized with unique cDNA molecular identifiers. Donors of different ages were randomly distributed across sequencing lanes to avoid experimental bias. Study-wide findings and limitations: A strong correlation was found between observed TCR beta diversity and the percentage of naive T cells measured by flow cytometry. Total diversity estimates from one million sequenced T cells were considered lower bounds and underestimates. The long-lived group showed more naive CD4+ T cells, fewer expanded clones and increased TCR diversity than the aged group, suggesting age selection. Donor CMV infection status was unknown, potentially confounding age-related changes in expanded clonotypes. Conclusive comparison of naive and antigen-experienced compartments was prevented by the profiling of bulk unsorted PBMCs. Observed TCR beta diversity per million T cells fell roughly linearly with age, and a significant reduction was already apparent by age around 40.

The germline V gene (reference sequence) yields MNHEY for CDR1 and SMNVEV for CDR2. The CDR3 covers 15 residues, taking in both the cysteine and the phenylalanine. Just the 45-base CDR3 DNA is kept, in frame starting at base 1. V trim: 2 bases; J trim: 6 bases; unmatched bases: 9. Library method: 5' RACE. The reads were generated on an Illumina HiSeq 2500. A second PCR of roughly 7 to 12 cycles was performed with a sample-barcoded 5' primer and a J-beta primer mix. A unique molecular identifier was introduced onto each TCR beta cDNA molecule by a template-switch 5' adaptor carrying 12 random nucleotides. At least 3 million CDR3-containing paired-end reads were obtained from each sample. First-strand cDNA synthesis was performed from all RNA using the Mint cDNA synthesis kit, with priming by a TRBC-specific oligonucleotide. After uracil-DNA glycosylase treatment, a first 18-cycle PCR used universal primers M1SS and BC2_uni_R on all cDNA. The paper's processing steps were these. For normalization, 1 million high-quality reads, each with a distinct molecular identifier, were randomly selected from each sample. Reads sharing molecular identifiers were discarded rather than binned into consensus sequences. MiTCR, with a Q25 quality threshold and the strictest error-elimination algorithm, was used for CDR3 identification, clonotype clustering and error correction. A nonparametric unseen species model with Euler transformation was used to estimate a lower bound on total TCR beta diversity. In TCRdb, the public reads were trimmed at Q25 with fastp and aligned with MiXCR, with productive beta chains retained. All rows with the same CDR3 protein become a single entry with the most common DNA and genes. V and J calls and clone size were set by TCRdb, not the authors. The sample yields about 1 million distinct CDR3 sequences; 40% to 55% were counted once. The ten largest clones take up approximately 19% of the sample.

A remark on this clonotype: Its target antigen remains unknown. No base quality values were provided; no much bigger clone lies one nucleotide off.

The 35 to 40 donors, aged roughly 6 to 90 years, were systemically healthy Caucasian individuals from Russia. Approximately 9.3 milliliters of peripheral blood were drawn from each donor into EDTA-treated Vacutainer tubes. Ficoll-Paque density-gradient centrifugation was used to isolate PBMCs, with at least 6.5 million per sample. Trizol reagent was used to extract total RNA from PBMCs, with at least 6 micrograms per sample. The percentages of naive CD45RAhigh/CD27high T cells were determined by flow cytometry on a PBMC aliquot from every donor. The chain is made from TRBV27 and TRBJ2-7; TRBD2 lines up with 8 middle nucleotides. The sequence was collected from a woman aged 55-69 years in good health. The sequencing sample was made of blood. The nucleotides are TGTGCCAGCAGTTTAGTAGCGGGACCCGGCGTCGAGCAGTACTTC. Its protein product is CASSLVAGPGVEQYF.